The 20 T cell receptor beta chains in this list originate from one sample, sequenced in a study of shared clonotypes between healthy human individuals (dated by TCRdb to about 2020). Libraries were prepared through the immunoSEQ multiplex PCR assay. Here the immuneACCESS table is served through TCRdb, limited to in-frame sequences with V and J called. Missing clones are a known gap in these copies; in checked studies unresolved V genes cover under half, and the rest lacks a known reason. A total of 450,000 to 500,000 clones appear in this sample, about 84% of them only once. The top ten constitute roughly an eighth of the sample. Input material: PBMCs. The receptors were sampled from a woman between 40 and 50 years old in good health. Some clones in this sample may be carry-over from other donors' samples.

The CDR3, as DNA: TGCAGCGCCATCGGAGGTACCGGAGACACTGAAGCTTTCTTT. This sequence encodes CSAIGGTGDTEAFF. The chain combines TRBV29-1 with TRBJ1-1; D is unresolved. Germline CDR1 SQVTM, CDR2 ANQGSEA. This CDR3 region has 14 residues. Trimming left V 7 bases short and J 3 bases short, with 18 bases between. The variable domain in full, with the rest retrieved from reference TRBV29-1 and TRBJ1-1, is SAVISQKPSRDICQRGTSLTIQCQVDSQVTMMFWYRQQPGQSLTLIATANQGSEATYESGFVIDKFPISRPNLTFSTLTVSNMSPEDSSIYLCSAIGGTGDTEAFFGQGTRLTVV.

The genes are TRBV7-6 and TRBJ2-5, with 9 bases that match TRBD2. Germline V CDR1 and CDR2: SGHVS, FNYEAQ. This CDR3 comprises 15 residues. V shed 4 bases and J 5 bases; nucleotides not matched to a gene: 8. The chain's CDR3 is CASSSWREGLETQYF. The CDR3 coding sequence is TGTGCCAGCAGCTCCTGGCGGGAGGGATTGGAGACCCAGTACTTC.

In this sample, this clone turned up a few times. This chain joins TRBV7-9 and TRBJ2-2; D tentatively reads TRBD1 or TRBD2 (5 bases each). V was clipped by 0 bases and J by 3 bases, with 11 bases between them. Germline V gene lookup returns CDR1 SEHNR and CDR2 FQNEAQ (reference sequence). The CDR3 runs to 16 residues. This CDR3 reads CASSLAWGSDTGELFF. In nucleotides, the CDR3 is TGTGCCAGCAGCTTAGCTTGGGGGTCGGACACCGGGGAGCTGTTTTTT.

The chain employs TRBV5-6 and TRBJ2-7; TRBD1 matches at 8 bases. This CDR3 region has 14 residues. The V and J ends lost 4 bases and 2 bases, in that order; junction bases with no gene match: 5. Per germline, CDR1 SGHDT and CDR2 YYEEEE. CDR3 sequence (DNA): TGTGCCAGCAGCGCCCGGGACAGGACCTACGAGCAGTACTTC. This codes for CASSARDRTYEQYF.

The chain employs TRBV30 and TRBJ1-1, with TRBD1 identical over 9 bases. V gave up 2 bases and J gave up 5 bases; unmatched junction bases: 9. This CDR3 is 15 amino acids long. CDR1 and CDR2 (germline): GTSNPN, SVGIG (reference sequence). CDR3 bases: TGTGCCTGGAGTCCAACTTACAGGGGGCGAACTGAAGCTTTCTTT. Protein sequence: CAWSPTYRGRTEAFF.

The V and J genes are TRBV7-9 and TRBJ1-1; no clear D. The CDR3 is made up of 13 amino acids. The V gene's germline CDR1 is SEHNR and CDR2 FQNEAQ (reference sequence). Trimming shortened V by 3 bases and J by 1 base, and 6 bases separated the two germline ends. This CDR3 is CASSFQENTEAFF. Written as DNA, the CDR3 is TGTGCCAGCAGCTTCCAGGAGAACACTGAAGCTTTCTTT. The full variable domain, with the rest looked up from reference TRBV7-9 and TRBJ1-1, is DTGVSQNPRHKITKRGQNVTFRCDPISEHNRLYWYRQTLGQGPEFLTYFQNEAQLEKSRLLSDRFSAERPKGSFSTLEIQRTEQGDSAMYLCASSFQENTEAFFGQGTRLTVV.

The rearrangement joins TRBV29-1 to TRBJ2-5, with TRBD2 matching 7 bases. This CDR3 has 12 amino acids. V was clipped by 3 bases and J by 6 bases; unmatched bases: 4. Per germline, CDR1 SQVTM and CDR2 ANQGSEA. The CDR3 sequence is CSVDEGGKTQYF. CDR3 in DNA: TGCAGCGTTGATGAGGGAGGGAAGACCCAGTACTTC.

Written as DNA, the CDR3 is TGTGCCATGGGGGCGGGATCCTACGAGCAGTACTTC. It specifies CAMGAGSYEQYF. V and J are TRBV10-3 and TRBJ2-7; tentatively, D is TRBD1 or TRBD2 (6 bases each). The CDR3 runs to 12 residues. Trimming shortened V by 9 bases and J by 1 base, and 10 bases separated the two germline ends. CDR1 and CDR2 (germline): ENHRY, SYGVKD.

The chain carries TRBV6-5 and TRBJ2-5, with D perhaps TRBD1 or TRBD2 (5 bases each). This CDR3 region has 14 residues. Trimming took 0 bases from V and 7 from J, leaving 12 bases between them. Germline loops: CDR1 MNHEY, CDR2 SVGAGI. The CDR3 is CASSYSSQRGTQYF. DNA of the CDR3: TGTGCCAGCAGTTACTCGAGTCAGAGGGGGACCCAGTACTTC.

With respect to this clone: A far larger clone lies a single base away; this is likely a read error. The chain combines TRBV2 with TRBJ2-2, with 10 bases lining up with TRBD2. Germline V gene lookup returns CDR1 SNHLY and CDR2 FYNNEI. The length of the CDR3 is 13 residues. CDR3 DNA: TGTACCAGCGGGGGGGGCTCCACCGGGGAGCTGTTTTTT. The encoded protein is CTSGGGSTGELFF.

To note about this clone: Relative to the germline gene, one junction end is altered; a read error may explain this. The CDR3 DNA is TGTGCTTGGAGTGTCGTGGCAGGGGGCGGTCAGCCCCAGCATTTT. This translates into CAWSVVAGGGQPQHF. The chain recombines TRBV30 with TRBJ1-5; 8 positions match TRBD1. The CDR3 extends over 15 amino acids. Germline V gene lookup returns CDR1 GTSNPN and CDR2 SVGIG (reference sequence).

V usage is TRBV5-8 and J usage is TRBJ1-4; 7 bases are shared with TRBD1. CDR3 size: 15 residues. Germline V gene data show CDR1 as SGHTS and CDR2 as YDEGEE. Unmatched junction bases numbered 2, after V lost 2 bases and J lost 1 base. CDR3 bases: TGTGCCAGCAGCTTCGGGACAGAAACTAATGAAAAACTGTTTTTT. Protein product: CASSFGTETNEKLFF.

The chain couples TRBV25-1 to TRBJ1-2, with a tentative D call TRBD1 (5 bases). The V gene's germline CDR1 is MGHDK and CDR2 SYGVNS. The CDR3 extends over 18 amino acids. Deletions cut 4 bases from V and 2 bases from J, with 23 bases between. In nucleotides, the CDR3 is TGTGCCAGCAGTGCTCCGGGGACCGAGGGCATGGCCAACTATGGCTACACCTTC. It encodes CASSAPGTEGMANYGYTF.

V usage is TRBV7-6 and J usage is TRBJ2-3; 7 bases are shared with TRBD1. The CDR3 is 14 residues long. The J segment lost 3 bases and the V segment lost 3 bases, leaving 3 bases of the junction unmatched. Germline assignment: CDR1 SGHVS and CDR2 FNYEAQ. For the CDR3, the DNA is TGTGCCAGCAGCTTTAGGGGGCTAACAGATACGCAGTATTTT. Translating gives CASSFRGLTDTQYF.

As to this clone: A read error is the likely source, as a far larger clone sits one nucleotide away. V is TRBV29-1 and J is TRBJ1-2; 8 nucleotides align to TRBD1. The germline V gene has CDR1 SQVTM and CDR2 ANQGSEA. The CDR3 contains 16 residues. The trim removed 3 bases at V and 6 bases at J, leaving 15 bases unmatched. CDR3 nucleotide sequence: TGCAGCGTTGAGGGGGTCAGGGGGCGCGCAAACAATGGCTACACCTTC. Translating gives CSVEGVRGRANNGYTF.

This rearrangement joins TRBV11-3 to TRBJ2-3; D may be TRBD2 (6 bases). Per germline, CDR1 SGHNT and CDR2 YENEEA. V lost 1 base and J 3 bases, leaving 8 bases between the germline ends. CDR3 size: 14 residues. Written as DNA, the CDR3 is TGTGCCAGCAGCTTAGCGGGAGTGACAGATACGCAGTATTTT. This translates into CASSLAGVTDTQYF. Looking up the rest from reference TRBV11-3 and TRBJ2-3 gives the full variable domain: EAGVVQSPRYKIIEKKQPVAFWCNPISGHNTLYWYLQNLGQGPELLIRYENEEAVDDSQLPKDRFSAERLKGVDSTLKIQPAELGDSAVYLCASSLAGVTDTQYFGPGTRLTVL.

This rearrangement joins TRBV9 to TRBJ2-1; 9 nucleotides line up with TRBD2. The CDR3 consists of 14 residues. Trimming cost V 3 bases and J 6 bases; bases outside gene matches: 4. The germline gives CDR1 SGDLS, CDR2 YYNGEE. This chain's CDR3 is CASSAGTSRNEQFF. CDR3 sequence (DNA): TGTGCCAGCAGCGCGGGGACTAGCCGCAATGAGCAGTTCTTC.

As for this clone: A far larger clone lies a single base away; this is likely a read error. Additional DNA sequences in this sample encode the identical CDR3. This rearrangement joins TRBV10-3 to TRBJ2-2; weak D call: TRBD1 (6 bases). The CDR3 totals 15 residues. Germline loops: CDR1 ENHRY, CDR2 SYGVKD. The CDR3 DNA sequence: TGTGCCATCCGTGGGGTAGGACAGAACACCGGGGAGCTGTTCTTT. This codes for CAIRGVGQNTGELFF.

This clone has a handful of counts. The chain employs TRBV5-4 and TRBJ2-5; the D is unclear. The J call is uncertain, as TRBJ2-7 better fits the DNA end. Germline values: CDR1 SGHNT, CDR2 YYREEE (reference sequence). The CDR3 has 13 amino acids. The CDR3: CASSLGLTYEQYF. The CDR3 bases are TGTGCCAGCAGCTTGGGACTTACCTACGAGCAGTACTTC.

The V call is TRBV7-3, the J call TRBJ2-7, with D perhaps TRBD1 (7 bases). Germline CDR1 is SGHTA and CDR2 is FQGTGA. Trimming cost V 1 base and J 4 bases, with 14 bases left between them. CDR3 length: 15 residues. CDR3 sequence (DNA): TGTGCCAGCAGCTTAAGGGCAGGGGGGAGGTACGAGCAGTACTTC. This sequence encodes CASSLRAGGRYEQYF.